This T cell receptor beta chain was sequenced for a study of cytomegalovirus exposure and HLA in healthy donors. The PCR employed 60 Vbeta primers together with 13 Jbeta primers. Produced via immunoSEQ multiplex PCR; TCRdb's table is partial and in-frame only. The sample includes some 120,000 clones, around three quarters seen only once; the top ten take around 3%. A note on this clone: The antigen is undetermined.

Study results and caveats: Listed as cytomegalovirus-associated were 150 or so TCR beta chains. CMV antigen specificity was confirmed in vitro for a few CMV-associated chains.

After removal of 5 bases from V and 0 bases from J, the junction contained 7 bases not matched to a gene. The CDR3 runs 17 residues. CDR1 LGHNA and CDR2 YNFKEQ come from the germline V gene. Sequencing input: PBMCs. This sequence was found in a woman aged 18-29 years in good health and CMV-seropositive. This rearrangement joins TRBV4-2 to TRBJ2-4, with 10 bases aligning to TRBD2. The CDR3 bases are TGTGCCAGCAGCGCAAGGACTAGCGGAATAGCCAAAAACATTCAGTACTTC. Its translation is CASSARTSGIAKNIQYF.